This T cell receptor beta chain was obtained from a study of vaccination and CD4 T cells after COVID-19. At the level of the study: Every culture used as a control got a CEFX pool, an HIV-1 Nef pool, or no peptide. Findings and limits, study-wide: Only after vaccination were a median approximately 88% of convalescents' reactive clones seen.

Per the germline V gene, CDR1 is SGHTA and CDR2 is FQGTGA. The CDR3 extends over 15 amino acids. The germline V and J ends were trimmed by 8 bases and 2 bases, with 17 bases remaining between them. About this clonotype: Its antigen remains unknown.

The treatment denotes: approximately nine-day PBMC culture with coronavirus spike peptide pools or control peptides (ViraFEST assay). Researchers collected the unexposed donor's CD4+ T cells before the COVID-19 pandemic (2011-2018). Peptide-pool expansion of antigen-specific T cells preceded TCR sequencing in ViraFEST. When enough cells were available, unexposed-donor CD4+ T cells were probed with SARS-CoV-2 S/N and four cold-coronavirus spikes. Researchers used the Oncomine TCR Beta short-read assay to sequence DNA from cultured CD4+ T cells. TCRdb reprocessed the PCR reads with MiXCR, giving one entry per CDR3 protein. The repertoire holds roughly 2,800 distinct CDR3 sequences, with 25% to 30% as singletons.

Sequenced input: CD4+ T cells from blood, cultured in vitro. This TCR was recovered from a human donor in good health. The chain couples TRBV7-3 to TRBJ2-3; either TRBD1 or TRBD2 may supply D (6 bases each). This chain's CDR3 is CASGNTGTSTDTQYF. For the CDR3, the DNA is TGTGCCAGCGGAAACACAGGGACTTCCACAGATACGCAGTATTTT.